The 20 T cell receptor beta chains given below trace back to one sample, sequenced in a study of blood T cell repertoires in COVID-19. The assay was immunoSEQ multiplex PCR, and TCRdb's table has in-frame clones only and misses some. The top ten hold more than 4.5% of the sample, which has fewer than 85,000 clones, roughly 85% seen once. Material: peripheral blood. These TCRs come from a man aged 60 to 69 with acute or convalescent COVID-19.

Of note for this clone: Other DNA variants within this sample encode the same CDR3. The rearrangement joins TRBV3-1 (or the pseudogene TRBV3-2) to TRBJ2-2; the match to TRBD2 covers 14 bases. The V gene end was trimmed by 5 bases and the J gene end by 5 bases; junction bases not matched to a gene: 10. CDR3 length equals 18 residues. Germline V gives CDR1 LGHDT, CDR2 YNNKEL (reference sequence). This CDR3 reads CASSFEGLAGGGTGELFF. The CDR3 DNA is TGTGCCAGCAGCTTCGAAGGACTAGCGGGGGGCGGGACCGGGGAGCTGTTTTTT.

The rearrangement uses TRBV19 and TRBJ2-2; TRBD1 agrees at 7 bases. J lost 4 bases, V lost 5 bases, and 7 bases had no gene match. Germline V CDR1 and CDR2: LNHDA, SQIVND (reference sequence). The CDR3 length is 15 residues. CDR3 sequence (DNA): TGTGCCAGTAGTTCCGGGGCAGGGGGCACCGGGGAGCTGTTTTTT. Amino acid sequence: CASSSGAGGTGELFF. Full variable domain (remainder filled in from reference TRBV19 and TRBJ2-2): DGGITQSPKYLFRKEGQNVTLSCEQNLNHDAMYWYRQDPGQGLRLIYYSQIVNDFQKGDIAEGYSVSREKKESFPLTVTSAQKNPTAFYLCASSSGAGGTGELFFGEGSRLTVL.

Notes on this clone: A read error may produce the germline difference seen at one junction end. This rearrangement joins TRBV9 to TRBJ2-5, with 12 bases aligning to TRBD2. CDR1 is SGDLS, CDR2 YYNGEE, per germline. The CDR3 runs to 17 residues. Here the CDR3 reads CASSVGSTSGGQEAQYF. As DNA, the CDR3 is TGTGCCAGCAGCGTAGGGTCGACTAGCGGGGGACAAGAGGCCCAGTACTTC. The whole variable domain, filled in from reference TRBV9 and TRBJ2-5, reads DSGVTQTPKHLITATGQRVTLRCSPRSGDLSVYWYQQSLDQGLQFLIQYYNGEERAKGNILERFSAQQFPDLHSELNLSSLELGDSALYFCASSVGSTSGGQEAQYFGPGTRLLVL.

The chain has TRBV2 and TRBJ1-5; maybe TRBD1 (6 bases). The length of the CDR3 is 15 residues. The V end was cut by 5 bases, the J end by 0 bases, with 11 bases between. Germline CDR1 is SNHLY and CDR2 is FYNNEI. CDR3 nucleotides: TGTGCCAGCAGTATCGGGACATATAGCAATCAGCCCCAGCATTTT. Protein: CASSIGTYSNQPQHF.

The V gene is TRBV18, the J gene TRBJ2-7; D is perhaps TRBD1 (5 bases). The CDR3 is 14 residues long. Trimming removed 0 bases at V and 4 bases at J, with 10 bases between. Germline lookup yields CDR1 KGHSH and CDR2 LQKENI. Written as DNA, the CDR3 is TGTGCCAGCTCACCACCCGGAAGGGGTTACGAGCAGTACTTC. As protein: CASSPPGRGYEQYF. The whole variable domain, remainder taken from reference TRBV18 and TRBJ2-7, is NAGVMQNPRHLVRRRGQEARLRCSPMKGHSHVYWYRQLPEEGLKFMVYLQKENIIDESGMPKERFSAEFPKEGPSILRIQQVVRGDSAAYFCASSPPGRGYEQYFGPGTRLTVT.

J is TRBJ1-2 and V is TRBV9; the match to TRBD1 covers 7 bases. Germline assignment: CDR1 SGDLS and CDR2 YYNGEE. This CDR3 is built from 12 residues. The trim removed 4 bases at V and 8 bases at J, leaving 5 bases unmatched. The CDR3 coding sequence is TGTGCCAGCAGCCCCAGGACAGGAGGCTACACCTTC. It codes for CASSPRTGGYTF.

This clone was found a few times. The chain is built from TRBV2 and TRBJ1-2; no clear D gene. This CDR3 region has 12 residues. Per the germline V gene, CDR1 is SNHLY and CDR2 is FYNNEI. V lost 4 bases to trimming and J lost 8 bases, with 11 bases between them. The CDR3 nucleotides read TGTGCCAGCAGTGTACTGAGAGAGGGCTACACCTTC. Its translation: CASSVLREGYTF.

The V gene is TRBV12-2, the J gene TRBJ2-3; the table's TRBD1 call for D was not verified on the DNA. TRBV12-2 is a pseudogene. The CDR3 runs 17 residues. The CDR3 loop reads CASRLEGTGSSTDTQYF. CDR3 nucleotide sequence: TGTGCAAGTCGCTTAGAGGGGACAGGATCTAGCACAGATACGCAGTATTTT.

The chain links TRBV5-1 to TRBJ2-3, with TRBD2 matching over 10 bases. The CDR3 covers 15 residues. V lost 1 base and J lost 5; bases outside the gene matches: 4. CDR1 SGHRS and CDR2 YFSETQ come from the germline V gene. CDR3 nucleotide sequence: TGCGCCAGCAGCTTGTCCAGCGGGGGGGTAGATACGCAGTATTTT. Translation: CASSLSSGGVDTQYF.

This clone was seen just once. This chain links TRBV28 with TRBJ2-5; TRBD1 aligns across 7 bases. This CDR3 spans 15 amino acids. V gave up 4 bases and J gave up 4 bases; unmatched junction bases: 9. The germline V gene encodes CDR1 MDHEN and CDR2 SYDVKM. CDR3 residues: CASSSPDRVGETQYF. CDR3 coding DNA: TGTGCCAGCAGTTCTCCCGACAGGGTCGGAGAGACCCAGTACTTC.

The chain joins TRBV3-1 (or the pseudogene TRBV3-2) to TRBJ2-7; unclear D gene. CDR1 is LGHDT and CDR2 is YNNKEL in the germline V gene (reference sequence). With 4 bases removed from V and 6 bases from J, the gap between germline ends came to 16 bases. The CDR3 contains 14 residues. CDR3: CASSLTTDSREQYF. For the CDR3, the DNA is TGTGCCAGCAGCCTCACTACCGACTCCCGCGAGCAGTACTTC.

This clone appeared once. CDR3 nucleotides: TGTGCCAGTAGCGCAGCGGGGCGAATAACGGATGAGCAGTTCTTC. This gives the protein CASSAAGRITDEQFF. V and J are TRBV19 and TRBJ2-1, with 7 bases aligning to TRBD2. Losses at the gene ends were 6 bases for V and 8 bases for J; bases not matched to a gene: 13. The CDR3 consists of 15 residues. CDR1 is LNHDA and CDR2 is SQIVND in the germline V gene (reference sequence).

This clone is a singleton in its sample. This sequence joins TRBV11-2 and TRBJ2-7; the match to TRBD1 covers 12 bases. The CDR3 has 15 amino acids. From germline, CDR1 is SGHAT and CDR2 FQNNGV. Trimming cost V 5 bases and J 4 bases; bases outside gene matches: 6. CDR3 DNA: TGTGCCAGCAGCCCGGGGACAGGGGGCGCGTACGAGCAGTACTTC. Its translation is CASSPGTGGAYEQYF.

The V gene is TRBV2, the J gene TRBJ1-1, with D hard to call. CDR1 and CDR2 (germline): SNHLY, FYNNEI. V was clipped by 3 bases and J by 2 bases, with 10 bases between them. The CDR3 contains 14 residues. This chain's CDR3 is CASSDAGVNTEAFF. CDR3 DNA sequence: TGTGCCAGCAGTGATGCCGGGGTAAACACTGAAGCTTTCTTT.

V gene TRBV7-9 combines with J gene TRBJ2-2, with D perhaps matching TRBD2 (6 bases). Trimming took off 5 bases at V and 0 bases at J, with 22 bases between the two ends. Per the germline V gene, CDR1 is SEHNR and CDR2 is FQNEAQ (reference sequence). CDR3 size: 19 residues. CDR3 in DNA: TGTGCCAGCAGCCGCGGGACTTCGCTTGATTCCGCGAACACCGGGGAGCTGTTTTTT. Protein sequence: CASSRGTSLDSANTGELFF. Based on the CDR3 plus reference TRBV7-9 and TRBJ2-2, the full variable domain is DTGVSQNPRHKITKRGQNVTFRCDPISEHNRLYWYRQTLGQGPEFLTYFQNEAQLEKSRLLSDRFSAERPKGSFSTLEIQRTEQGDSAMYLCASSRGTSLDSANTGELFFGEGSRLTVL.

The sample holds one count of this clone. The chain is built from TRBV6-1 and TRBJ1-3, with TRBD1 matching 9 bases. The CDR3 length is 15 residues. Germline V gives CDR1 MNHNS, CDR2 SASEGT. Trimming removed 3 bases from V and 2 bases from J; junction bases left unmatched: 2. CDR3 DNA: TGTGCCAGCAGTGATGGACAGGGGACTGGAAACACCATATATTTT. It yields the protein CASSDGQGTGNTIYF.

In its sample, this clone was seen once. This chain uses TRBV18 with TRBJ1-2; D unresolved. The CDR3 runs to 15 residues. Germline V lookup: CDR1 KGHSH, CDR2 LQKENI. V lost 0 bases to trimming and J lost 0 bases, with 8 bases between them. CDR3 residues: CASSPPIGTNYGYTF. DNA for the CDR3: TGTGCCAGCTCACCACCGATCGGTACTAACTATGGCTACACCTTC.

This CDR3 is CSASTDNYGYTF. Written as DNA, the CDR3 is TGCAGTGCTAGTACAGATAACTATGGCTACACCTTC. The chain combines TRBV20-1 with TRBJ1-2; D is undetermined. The CDR3 is 12 amino acids. V was trimmed by 3 bases and J by 1 base, leaving 6 bases between them. Per germline, CDR1 DFQATT and CDR2 SNEGSKA (reference sequence).

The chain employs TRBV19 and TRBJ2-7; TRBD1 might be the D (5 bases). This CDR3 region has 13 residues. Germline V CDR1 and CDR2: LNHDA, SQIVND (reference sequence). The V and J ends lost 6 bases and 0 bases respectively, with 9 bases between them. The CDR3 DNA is TGTGCCAGTAGGACGACAGACTCCTACGAGCAGTACTTC. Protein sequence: CASRTTDSYEQYF.

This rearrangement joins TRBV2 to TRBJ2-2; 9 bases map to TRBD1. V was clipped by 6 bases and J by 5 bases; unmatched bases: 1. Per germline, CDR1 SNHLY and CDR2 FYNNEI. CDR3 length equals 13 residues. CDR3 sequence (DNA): TGTGCCAGCAGGGGGACAGGGACCGGGGAGCTGTTTTTT. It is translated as CASRGTGTGELFF.